The 25 T cell receptor beta chains below all came from one sample that was sequenced in a study of tumor-infiltrating lymphocytes in oesophageal squamous cell carcinoma. TCRdb called the PCR reads again in MiXCR, with one record for every CDR3 protein. The sample contains about 12,000 distinct CDR3 sequences, less than 55% of which appear only once. What was sequenced was normal esophageal tissue next to the tumor. The origin of the receptors is a male donor with esophageal squamous cell carcinoma.

This chain joins TRBV10-3 and TRBJ2-3; D gene ambiguous. The V and J ends lost 4 bases and 4 bases respectively, with 15 bases between them. This CDR3 has 15 residues. Germline loops: CDR1 ENHRY, CDR2 SYGVKD. This chain's CDR3 is CAISGRTGPADTQYF. The CDR3 nucleotides read TGTGCCATCAGTGGAAGGACCGGCCCCGCAGATACGCAGTATTTT.

J is TRBJ2-3 and V is TRBV12-5; 11 nucleotides agree with TRBD2. Germline V gene lookup returns CDR1 LGHNT and CDR2 FRNRAP. V was pared by 5 bases and J by 6 bases, with 4 bases of the junction left unmatched. The CDR3 totals 14 residues. The CDR3 nucleotides are TGTGCTAGTGGTCCGGGACTAGCGGTCGATACGCAGTATTTT. Encoded protein: CASGPGLAVDTQYF.

The gene calls are TRBV7-6 and TRBJ1-1, with unresolved D. The DNA end is a closer match to TRBJ2-1, so the J assignment may be wrong. Germline values: CDR1 SGHVS, CDR2 FNYEAQ. This CDR3 contains 13 residues. The CDR3 protein is CASSLEPKETQFF. CDR3 in DNA: TGTGCCAGCAGCCTGGAACCCAAAGAGACCCAGTTCTTC.

The rearrangement uses TRBV12-3 or TRBV12-4 and TRBJ1-2, with D perhaps matching TRBD1 (5 bases). The ends were cut back, 5 bases at V and 8 bases at J, with 15 bases in the middle. The CDR3 loop spans 13 amino acids. The CDR3 nucleotides are TGTGCCAGCAGTCCCCGGACATGGTGGGGCTACACCTTC. Protein: CASSPRTWWGYTF.

This clonotype rates as medium-sized. The V gene is TRBV10-3, the J gene TRBJ2-3, with 11 bases lining up with TRBD2. This CDR3 comprises 16 residues. In germline, CDR1 is ENHRY, CDR2 SYGVKD. J was trimmed by 2 bases and V by 5 bases; bases with no gene match: 6. As DNA, the CDR3 is TGTGCCATCAGTAAGACTAGCGGGACATCCACAGATACGCAGTATTTT. This sequence encodes CAISKTSGTSTDTQYF.

In its sample, this clonotype was seen a few times. A junction boundary mismatches the germline segment, possibly from a read error. This rearrangement joins TRBV7-6 to TRBJ2-5; unclear D gene. Germline V lookup: CDR1 SGHVS, CDR2 FNYEAQ. The CDR3 is 13 residues long. CDR3 coding DNA: TGTGCTAGCAGCTTAGACGAGTATTCACCCCTCCACTTC. This codes for CASSLDEYSPLHF.

This clonotype was detected a few times. The rearrangement joins TRBV12-3 or TRBV12-4 to TRBJ2-3, with 7 bases that match TRBD1. Gene TRBJ2-5 matches the end of the DNA better, so the J call may be wrong. The CDR3 has 15 residues. The CDR3, as DNA: TGTGCCAGCAGTTACCAGGGACAGCGTGGAGAGACCCAGTACTTC. Amino acids: CASSYQGQRGETQYF.

In regard to this clonotype: The CDR3 carries no conserved terminal phenylalanine or tryptophan, so it likely arises from a read error. The DNA is left out, because the CDR3 cannot be placed on it with certainty; the CDR3 is given as TCRdb lists it. The rearrangement joins TRBV6-8 to TRBJ2-7. Germline V gene sequence: CDR1 MNHGY, CDR2 SAAAGT. The CDR3 is 19 amino acids long, termini counted. The CDR3 reads CASSYSDTHRRLYGYTFGS.

The chain links TRBV7-6 to TRBJ2-1; either TRBD1 or TRBD2 may supply D (7 bases each). TRBJ2-7 matches the DNA end more closely, so the J call is doubtful. CDR1 is SGHVS and CDR2 is FNYEAQ in the germline V gene. The CDR3 extends over 12 amino acids. This CDR3 is CASSQGGDEQYF. CDR3 sequence (DNA): TGTGCCAGCAGCCAGGGGGGGGATGAGCAGTACTTC.

The chain links TRBV24-1 to TRBJ1-2; 7 bases are a match to TRBD1. The DNA end favors TRBJ2-1, so the J call may be wrong. Germline lookup yields CDR1 KGHDR and CDR2 SFDVKD. The CDR3 loop spans 16 amino acids. This chain's CDR3 is CATSDPSGTARNEQFF. In DNA, the CDR3 is TGTGCCACCAGTGACCCGTCCGGGACAGCTCGAAATGAGCAGTTCTTC.

The rearrangement uses TRBV11-2 and TRBJ2-1; D is unresolved. The last part of the DNA fits TRBJ1-2 better; the J call may be wrong. Per germline, CDR1 SGHAT and CDR2 FQNNGV. There are 15 residues in the CDR3. For the CDR3, the DNA is TGTGCCAGCAGCTTAACTCAGAGTCATGACTATGGCTACACCTTC. It encodes CASSLTQSHDYGYTF.

The V gene is TRBV20-1, the J gene TRBJ2-1; D not certain. The closer fit of TRBJ1-2 to the DNA end suggests the J call may be wrong. The CDR3 covers 10 residues. Germline V gene data show CDR1 as DFQATT and CDR2 as SNEGSKA (reference sequence). For the CDR3, the DNA is TGCGGGAGTTGGGAGAATGGCTACACCTTC. The encoded protein is CGSWENGYTF.

V gene TRBV10-3 combines with J gene TRBJ2-3, with a possible D match to TRBD1 (6 bases). The DNA end is more similar to TRBJ2-1, so the J call may be wrong. Per the germline V gene, CDR1 is ENHRY and CDR2 is SYGVKD. CDR3 size: 15 residues. CDR3: CAISSGWTAFNEQFF. The CDR3 DNA reads as TGTGCCATCAGCTCAGGCTGGACAGCCTTCAATGAGCAGTTCTTC.

This clonotype was observed a single time. V usage is TRBV7-3 and J usage is TRBJ2-5, with 10 bases aligning to TRBD1. Germline V lookup: CDR1 SGHTA, CDR2 FQGTGA. V trimming: 3 bases; J trimming: 5 bases; junction bases outside the gene matches: 6. CDR3 size: 15 residues. CDR3 sequence (DNA): TGTGCCAGCAGCTTGGTGGGACAGGGGAAGGAGACCCAGTACTTC. Translation gives CASSLVGQGKETQYF.

In this sample, this clonotype is medium-sized (0.01 to 0.1%). The chain recombines TRBV7-2 with TRBJ2-3, with 15 bases that match TRBD2. Germline loops: CDR1 SGHTA, CDR2 FQGNSA. Trimming removed 4 bases from V and 5 bases from J; junction bases left unmatched: 4. The CDR3 is 16 amino acids. The CDR3 reads CASSSGTSGRIDTQYF. The CDR3 DNA is TGTGCCAGCAGCTCCGGGACTAGCGGGAGGATAGATACGCAGTATTTT.

This clonotype was found a few times. The chain carries TRBV7-6 and TRBJ2-3; possibly TRBD1 for D (6 bases). Trimming left V 1 base short and J 5 bases short, with 10 bases between. The CDR3 spans 14 residues. Germline CDR1 SGHVS, CDR2 FNYEAQ. The CDR3 DNA sequence: TGTGCCAGCAGCTTAGTACAGGGAATAGATACGCAGTATTTT. It encodes CASSLVQGIDTQYF. The variable domain in full, with the rest retrieved from reference TRBV7-6 and TRBJ2-3, is GAGVSQSPRYKVTKRGQDVALRCDPISGHVSLYWYRQALGQGPEFLTYFNYEAQQDKSGLPNDRFSAERPEGSISTLTIQRTEQRDSAMYRCASSLVQGIDTQYFGPGTRLTVL.

The rearrangement joins TRBV11-3 to TRBJ2-1; D possibly corresponds to TRBD2 (5 bases). Matching the DNA end better, TRBJ2-5 makes the J call doubtful. The CDR3 consists of 14 residues. In germline, CDR1 is SGHNT, CDR2 YENEEA. The DNA of the CDR3 is TGTGCCAGCAGCTTAGGGCGGGCTGGAGAGACCCAGTACTTC. This sequence encodes CASSLGRAGETQYF.

The chain carries TRBV7-6 and TRBJ2-3; 9 nucleotides align to TRBD2. CDR1 is SGHVS and CDR2 is FNYEAQ in the germline V gene. Trimming cost V 4 bases and J 4 bases; bases outside gene matches: 6. This CDR3 contains 15 residues. CDR3 nucleotides: TGTGCCAGCAGCTCTAGCGGGATAGTCGCAGATACGCAGTATTTT. Its translation is CASSSSGIVADTQYF.

This chain links TRBV7-6 with TRBJ2-7; 10 bases align to TRBD1. The last part of the DNA fits TRBJ2-1 better; the J call may be wrong. The CDR3 extends over 16 amino acids. CDR1 and CDR2 (germline): SGHVS, FNYEAQ. Written as DNA, the CDR3 is TGTGCCAGCAGCTCTCGCCCCGACAGGGGGCGGGGTGAGCAGTTCTTC. This sequence encodes CASSSRPDRGRGEQFF.

V and J are TRBV6-1 and TRBJ1-2, with TRBD1 identical over 7 bases. The V gene end was trimmed by 5 bases and the J gene end by 2 bases; junction bases not matched to a gene: 2. This CDR3 has 13 residues. Germline V lookup: CDR1 MNHNS, CDR2 SASEGT. In DNA form, the CDR3 reads TGTGCCAGCAGTAAGGGACAGAACTATGGCTACACCTTC. It codes for CASSKGQNYGYTF.

The chain employs TRBV28 and TRBJ2-7; the D gene is possibly TRBD1 (6 bases). The last part of the DNA fits TRBJ2-5 better; the J call may be wrong. The CDR3 loop spans 16 amino acids. Germline CDR1 MDHEN, CDR2 SYDVKM. The CDR3 here is CASTPPDRRYQETQYF. In DNA form, the CDR3 reads TGTGCCAGCACCCCTCCAGACAGGAGGTACCAAGAGACCCAGTACTTC.

This sequence joins TRBV10-2 and TRBJ2-4; D could derive from TRBD1 or TRBD2 (5 bases each). The end of the DNA fits TRBJ2-7 better, so the J call may be wrong. Germline V CDR1 and CDR2: WSHSY, SAAADI. The CDR3 runs to 13 residues. The chain's CDR3 is CASSRQGDYEQYF. Written as DNA, the CDR3 is TGCGCCAGCAGTCGTCAGGGAGACTACGAGCAGTACTTC.

The rearrangement joins TRBV7-6 to TRBJ2-7; 9 nucleotides agree with TRBD2. After removal of 0 bases from V and 7 bases from J, the junction contained 10 bases not matched to a gene. From germline, CDR1 is SGHVS and CDR2 FNYEAQ. CDR3 size: 16 residues. In nucleotides, the CDR3 is TGTGCCAGCAGCTTAGCCGCGGCTAGCGGGAACAATGAGCAGTACTTC. Translating gives CASSLAAASGNNEQYF.

This rearrangement joins TRBV7-2 to TRBJ2-5; TRBD2 agrees at 10 bases. Germline V gene data show CDR1 as SGHTA and CDR2 as FQGNSA. V was pared by 2 bases and J by 5 bases, with 5 bases of the junction left unmatched. The CDR3 totals 15 residues. The CDR3 spells CASSLWTSGGETQYF. The CDR3 DNA reads as TGTGCCAGCAGCTTATGGACTAGCGGTGGCGAGACCCAGTACTTC. Complete variable domain (other parts from reference TRBV7-2 and TRBJ2-5): GAGVSQSPSNKVTEKGKDVELRCDPISGHTALYWYRQSLGQGLEFLIYFQGNSAPDKSGLPSDRFSAERTGGSVSTLTIQRTQQEDSAVYLCASSLWTSGGETQYFGPGTRLLVL.

The rearrangement links TRBV7-2 to TRBJ2-7; D may correspond to TRBD1 or TRBD2 (5 bases each). Judging by the DNA end, TRBJ2-5 fits better; the J call may be wrong. The V gene's germline CDR1 is SGHTA and CDR2 FQGNSA. CDR3 size: 15 residues. CDR3 nucleotide sequence: TGTGCCAGCAGTCTCGGGGCAGGCAATAAAGAGACCCAGTACTTC. Protein: CASSLGAGNKETQYF.